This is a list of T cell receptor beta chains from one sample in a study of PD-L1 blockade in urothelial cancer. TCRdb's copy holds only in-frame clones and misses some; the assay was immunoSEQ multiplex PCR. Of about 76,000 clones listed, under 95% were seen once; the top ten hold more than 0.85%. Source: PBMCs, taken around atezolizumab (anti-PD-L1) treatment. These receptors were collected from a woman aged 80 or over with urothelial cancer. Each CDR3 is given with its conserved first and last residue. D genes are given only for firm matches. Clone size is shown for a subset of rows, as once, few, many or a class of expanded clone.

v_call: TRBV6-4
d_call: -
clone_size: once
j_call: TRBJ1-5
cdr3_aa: CASSGLDSWPRDCNQPQHF
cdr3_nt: TGTGCCAGCAGTGGACTGGACAGTTGGCCCCGAGACTGCAATCAGCCCCAGCATTTT

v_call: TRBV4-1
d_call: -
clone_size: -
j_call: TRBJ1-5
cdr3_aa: CASSPEGASNQPQHF
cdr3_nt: TGCGCCAGCAGCCCAGAAGGGGCTAGCAATCAGCCCCAGCATTTT

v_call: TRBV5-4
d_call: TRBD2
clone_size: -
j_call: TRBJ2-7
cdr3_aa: CASSVLWTSGAEQYF
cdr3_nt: TGTGCCAGCAGCGTCCTCTGGACTAGCGGCGCCGAGCAGTACTTC

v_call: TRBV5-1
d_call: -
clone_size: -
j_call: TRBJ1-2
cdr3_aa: CASSPRTEANYGYTF
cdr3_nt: TGCGCCAGCAGCCCGAGGACAGAAGCTAACTATGGCTACACCTTC

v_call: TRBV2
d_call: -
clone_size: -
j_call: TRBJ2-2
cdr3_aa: CASSVMRESGELFF
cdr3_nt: TGTGCCAGCAGTGTTATGAGGGAGTCCGGGGAGCTGTTTTTT

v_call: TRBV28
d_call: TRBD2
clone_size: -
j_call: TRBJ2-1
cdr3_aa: CASRGTSGTYNEQFF
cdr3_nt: TGTGCCAGCAGGGGGACTAGCGGGACCTACAATGAGCAGTTCTTC

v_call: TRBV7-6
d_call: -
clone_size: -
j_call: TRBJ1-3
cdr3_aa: CASSQVPTSGNTIYF
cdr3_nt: TGTGCCAGCAGCCAAGTACCTACCTCTGGAAACACCATATATTTT

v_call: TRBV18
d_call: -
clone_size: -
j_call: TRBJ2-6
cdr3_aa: CASSPSAVGGANVLTF
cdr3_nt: TGTGCCAGCTCACCATCCGCGGTTGGCGGGGCCAACGTCCTGACTTTC

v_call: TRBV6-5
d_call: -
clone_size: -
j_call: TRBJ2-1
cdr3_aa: CASSYVTRGAYEQFF
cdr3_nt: TGTGCCAGCAGTTACGTTACCCGAGGCGCCTATGAGCAGTTCTTC

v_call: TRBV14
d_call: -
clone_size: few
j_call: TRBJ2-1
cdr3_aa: CASSTQPTAQQPQFF
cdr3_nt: TGTGCCAGCAGCACTCAACCGACAGCACAACAGCCGCAGTTCTTC

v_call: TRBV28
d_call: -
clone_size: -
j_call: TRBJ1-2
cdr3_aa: CASSLSKGHGGYTF
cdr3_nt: TGTGCCAGCAGTTTATCTAAGGGGCATGGTGGCTACACCTTC

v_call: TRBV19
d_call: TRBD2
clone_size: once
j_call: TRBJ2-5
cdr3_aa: CASSIVWGGRPTALSQETQYF
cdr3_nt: TGTGCCAGTAGTATAGTTTGGGGCGGGAGGCCGACAGCTCTGTCCCAAGAGACCCAGTACTTC

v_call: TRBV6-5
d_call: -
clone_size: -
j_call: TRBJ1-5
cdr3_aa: CASKREGNQPQHF
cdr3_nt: TGTGCCAGTAAAAGGGAGGGAAATCAGCCCCAGCATTTT

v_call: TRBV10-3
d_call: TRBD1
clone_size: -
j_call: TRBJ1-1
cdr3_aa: CASVRTGGTEAFF
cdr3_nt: TGTGCCAGCGTTAGGACAGGGGGCACTGAAGCTTTCTTT

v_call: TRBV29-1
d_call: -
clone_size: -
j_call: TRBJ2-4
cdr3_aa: CSASFLRGRGNIQYF
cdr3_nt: TGCAGCGCCTCATTTCTAAGAGGCAGGGGAAACATTCAGTACTTC

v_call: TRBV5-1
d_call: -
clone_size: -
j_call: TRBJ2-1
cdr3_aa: CASSPGTRHNEQFF
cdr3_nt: TGCGCCAGCAGTCCCGGGACTCGACACAATGAGCAGTTCTTC

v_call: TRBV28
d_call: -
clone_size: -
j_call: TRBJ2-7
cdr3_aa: CASSLSLGAGVENEQYF
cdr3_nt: TGTGCCAGCAGTCTTAGCCTGGGGGCGGGAGTAGAGAACGAGCAGTACTTC

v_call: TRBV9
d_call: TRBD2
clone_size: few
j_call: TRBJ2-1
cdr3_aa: CASSVSRSGRSYNEQFF
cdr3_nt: TGTGCCAGCAGCGTATCCCGTAGCGGGCGCTCCTACAATGAGCAGTTCTTC

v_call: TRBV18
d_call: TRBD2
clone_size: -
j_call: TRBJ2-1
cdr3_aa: CASSPRLAGDNEQFF
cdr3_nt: TGTGCCAGCTCACCTCGGCTAGCGGGAGACAATGAGCAGTTCTTC

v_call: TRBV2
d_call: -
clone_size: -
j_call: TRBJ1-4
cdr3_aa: CASTQEAPSVGKLFF
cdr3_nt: TGTGCCAGCACTCAAGAAGCCCCTAGCGTGGGAAAACTGTTTTTT

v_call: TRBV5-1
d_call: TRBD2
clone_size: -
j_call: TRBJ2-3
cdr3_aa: CASSLGLAGATQYF
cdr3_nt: TGCGCCAGCAGCTTGGGTCTAGCGGGAGCTACGCAGTATTTT

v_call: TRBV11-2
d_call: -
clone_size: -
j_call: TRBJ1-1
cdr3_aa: CASSLGRGENEAFF
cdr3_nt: TGTGCCAGCAGCTTGGGACGGGGGGAGAATGAAGCTTTCTTT

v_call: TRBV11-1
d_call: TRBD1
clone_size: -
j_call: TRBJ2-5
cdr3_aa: CASSGSGTGSETQYF
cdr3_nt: TGTGCCAGCAGCGGCAGTGGGACAGGTTCGGAGACCCAGTACTTC

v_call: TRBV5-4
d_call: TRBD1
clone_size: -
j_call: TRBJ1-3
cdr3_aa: CASSNRQGALDAIYF
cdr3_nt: TGTGCCAGCAGCAACAGACAGGGCGCCCTTGACGCCATATATTTT

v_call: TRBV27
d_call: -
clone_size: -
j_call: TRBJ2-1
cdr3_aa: CASRSGSSYNEQFF
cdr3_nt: TGTGCCAGCAGGAGCGGTAGCTCCTACAATGAGCAGTTCTTC

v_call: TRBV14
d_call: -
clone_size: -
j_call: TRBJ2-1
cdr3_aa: CASSLSTGTPMEQFF
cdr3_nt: TGTGCCAGCAGCTTAAGTACCGGGACTCCCATGGAGCAGTTCTTC

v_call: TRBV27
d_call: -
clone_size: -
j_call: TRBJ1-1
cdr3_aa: CASTRGGATNTEAFF
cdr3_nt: TGTGCCAGCACGAGGGGGGGGGCAACGAACACTGAAGCTTTCTTT

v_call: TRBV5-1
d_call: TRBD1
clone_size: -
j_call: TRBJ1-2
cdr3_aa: CASSLEQGFGYTF
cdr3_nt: TGCGCCAGCAGCTTGGAACAGGGGTTTGGCTACACCTTC

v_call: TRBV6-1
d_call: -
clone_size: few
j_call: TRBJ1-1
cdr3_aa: CASSRAGSLNTEAFF
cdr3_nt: TGTGCCAGCAGTCGTGCAGGGTCCCTGAACACTGAAGCTTTCTTT

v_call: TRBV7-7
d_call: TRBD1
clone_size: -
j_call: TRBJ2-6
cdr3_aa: CASSYNLLQGATGANVLTF
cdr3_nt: TGTGCCAGCAGTTACAACCTTTTACAGGGGGCCACTGGGGCCAACGTCCTGACTTTC

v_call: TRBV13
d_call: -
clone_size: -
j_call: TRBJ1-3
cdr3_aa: CASSTRGGARSGNTIYF
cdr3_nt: TGTGCCAGCAGCACCCGCGGGGGGGCCCGCTCTGGAAACACCATATATTTT

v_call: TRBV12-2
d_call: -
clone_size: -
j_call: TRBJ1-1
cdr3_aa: CASIPGGDTEAFF
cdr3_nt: TGTGCAAGTATACCGGGAGGAGACACTGAAGCTTTCTTT

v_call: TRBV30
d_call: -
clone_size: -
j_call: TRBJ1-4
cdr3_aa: CAWSPASAALNEKLFF
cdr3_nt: TGTGCCTGGAGTCCAGCGTCGGCAGCACTTAATGAAAAACTGTTTTTT

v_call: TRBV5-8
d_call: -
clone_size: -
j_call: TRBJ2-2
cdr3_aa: CASSVEPITGELFF
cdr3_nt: TGTGCCAGCAGCGTAGAACCCATCACCGGGGAGCTGTTTTTT

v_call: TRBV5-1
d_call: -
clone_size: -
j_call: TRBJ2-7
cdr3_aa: CASSSGQGGGGWEQYF
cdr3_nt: TGCGCCAGCAGCTCCGGCCAAGGGGGGGGCGGTTGGGAGCAGTACTTC

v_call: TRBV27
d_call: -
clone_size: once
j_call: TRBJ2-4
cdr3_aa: CASSPSGKWGLIAKNIQYF
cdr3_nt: TGTGCCAGCAGTCCGTCGGGAAAATGGGGTTTAATAGCCAAAAACATTCAGTACTTC

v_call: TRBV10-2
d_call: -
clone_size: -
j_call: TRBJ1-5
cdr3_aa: CASSERQGKGGNQPQHF
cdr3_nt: TGCGCCAGCAGTGAGAGGCAGGGGAAGGGTGGCAATCAGCCCCAGCATTTT

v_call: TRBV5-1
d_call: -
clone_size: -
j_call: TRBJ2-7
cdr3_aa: CASSLSRSYEQYF
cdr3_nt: TGCGCCAGCAGCTTGTCCAGGTCCTACGAGCAGTACTTC

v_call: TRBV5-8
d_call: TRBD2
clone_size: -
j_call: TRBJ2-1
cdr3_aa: CASSLGLAVNEQFF
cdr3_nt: TGTGCCAGCAGCTTGGGGCTAGCGGTCAATGAGCAGTTCTTC

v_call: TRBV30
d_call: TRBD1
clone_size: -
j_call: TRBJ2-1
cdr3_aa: CAWSPGQGSFNEQFF
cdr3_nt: TGTGCCTGGAGCCCGGGACAGGGCTCCTTCAATGAGCAGTTCTTC

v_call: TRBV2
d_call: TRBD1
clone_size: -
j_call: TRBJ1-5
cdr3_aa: CASRGTGGALSNQPQHF
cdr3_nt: TGTGCCAGCAGGGGGACAGGGGGCGCCTTAAGCAATCAGCCCCAGCATTTT

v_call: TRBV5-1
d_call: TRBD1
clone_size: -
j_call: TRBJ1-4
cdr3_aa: CASSLRTGGSEKLFF
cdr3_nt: TGCGCCAGCAGCTTACGGACAGGGGGCTCGGAAAAACTGTTTTTT

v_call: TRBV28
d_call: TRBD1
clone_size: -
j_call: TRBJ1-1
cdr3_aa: CASGQRGTGDTEAFF
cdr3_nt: TGTGCCAGCGGGCAGAGAGGGACAGGGGACACTGAAGCTTTCTTT

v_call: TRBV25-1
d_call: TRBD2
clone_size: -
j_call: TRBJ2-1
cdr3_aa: CASRSGSSYNEQFF
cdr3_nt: TGTGCCAGCAGAAGCGGGAGCTCCTACAATGAGCAGTTCTTC

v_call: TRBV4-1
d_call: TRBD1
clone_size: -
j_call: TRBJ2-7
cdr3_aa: CASSRTFGQGVYYEQYF
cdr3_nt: TGCGCCAGCAGCCGAACTTTCGGACAGGGGGTTTACTACGAGCAGTACTTC

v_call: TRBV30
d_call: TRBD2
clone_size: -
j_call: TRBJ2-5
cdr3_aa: CAWRGLAGGLQETQYF
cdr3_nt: TGTGCCTGGAGGGGACTAGCGGGAGGGCTACAAGAGACCCAGTACTTC

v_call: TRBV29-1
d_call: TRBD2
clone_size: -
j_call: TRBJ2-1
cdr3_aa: CSVAPGLAGGINEQFF
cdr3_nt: TGCAGCGTTGCCCCGGGACTAGCGGGAGGAATCAATGAGCAGTTCTTC

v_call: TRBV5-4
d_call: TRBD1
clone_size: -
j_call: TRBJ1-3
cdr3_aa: CASSAGTENSGNTIYF
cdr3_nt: TGTGCCAGCAGCGCCGGGACAGAAAACTCTGGAAACACCATATATTTT

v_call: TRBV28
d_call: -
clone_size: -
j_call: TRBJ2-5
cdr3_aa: CASRAQETQYF
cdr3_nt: TGTGCCAGCAGGGCTCAAGAGACCCAGTACTTC

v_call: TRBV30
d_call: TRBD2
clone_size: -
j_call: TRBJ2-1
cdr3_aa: CAWSLGGYNEQFF
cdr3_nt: TGTGCCTGGTCCCTGGGGGGGTACAATGAGCAGTTCTTC

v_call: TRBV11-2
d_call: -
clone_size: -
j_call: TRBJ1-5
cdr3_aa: CASSPEPGGNQPQHF
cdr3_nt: TGTGCCAGCAGCCCCGAACCAGGGGGCAATCAGCCCCAGCATTTT

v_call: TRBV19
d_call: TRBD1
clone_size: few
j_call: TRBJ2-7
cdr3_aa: CASNRGQGRDEQYF
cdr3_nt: TGTGCCAGCAATAGGGGACAGGGTCGGGACGAGCAGTACTTC

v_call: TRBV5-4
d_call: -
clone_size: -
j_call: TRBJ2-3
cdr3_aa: CASSPESQADTQYF
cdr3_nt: TGTGCCAGCAGCCCTGAATCCCAGGCAGATACGCAGTATTTT

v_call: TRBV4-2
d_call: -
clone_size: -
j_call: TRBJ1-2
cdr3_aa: CASSQDREAPMSYTF
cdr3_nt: TGTGCCAGCAGCCAGGACCGGGAGGCTCCTATGAGCTACACCTTT

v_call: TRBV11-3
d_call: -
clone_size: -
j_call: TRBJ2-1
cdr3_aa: CASSREDGYNEQFF
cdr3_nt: TGTGCCAGCAGCAGAGAAGACGGGTACAATGAGCAGTTCTTC

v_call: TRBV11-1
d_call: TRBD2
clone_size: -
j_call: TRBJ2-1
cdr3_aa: CASSLGTSGYNEQFF
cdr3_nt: TGTGCCAGCAGCTTAGGGACTAGCGGATACAATGAGCAGTTCTTC

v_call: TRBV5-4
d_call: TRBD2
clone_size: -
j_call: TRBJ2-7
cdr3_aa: CASSSSGRAYEQYF
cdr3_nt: TGTGCCAGCAGCTCTAGCGGGAGGGCCTACGAGCAGTACTTC